A single sample gave rise to the 5 T cell receptor beta chains below, sequenced in a study of T cells in Graves' hyperthyroidism and ophthalmopathy. Researchers amplified the TCR beta CDR3 regions from RNA transcripts. Using the HTBI primer set, a first-round RT-PCR was run on the TCR CDR3. One entry per CDR3 protein results from TCRdb running MiXCR on the multiplex PCR reads. This sample yields hundreds of thousands of distinct CDR3 sequences, of which around 20% are seen a single time; 16% belongs to the top ten. The sample was blood. These receptors all come from a woman aged 45-60 years with Graves' hyperthyroidism that later progressed to Graves' ophthalmopathy.

This chain uses TRBV5-4 with TRBJ1-3; tentatively, D is TRBD1 (6 bases). V lost 2 bases and J 3 bases, leaving 9 bases between the germline ends. The CDR3 has 14 residues. Germline-derived CDR1 and CDR2 are SGHNT and YYREEE (reference sequence). CDR3 in DNA: TGTGCCAGCAGCTTAAGGGGGGTTGGAAACACCATATATTTT. Encoded protein: CASSLRGVGNTIYF.

This clonotype is deemed large. This chain uses TRBV6-2 or TRBV6-3 with TRBJ2-3; 11 bases agree with TRBD2. Germline V gene lookup returns CDR1 MNHEY and CDR2 SVGEGT. V lost 5 bases to trimming and J lost 4 bases; unmatched junction nucleotides: 5. This CDR3 spans 15 amino acids. The CDR3 protein is CASSITSGGADTQYF. The CDR3 DNA reads as TGTGCCAGCAGTATAACTAGCGGGGGAGCAGATACGCAGTATTTT.

This clonotype was found many times. The rearrangement joins TRBV9 to TRBJ1-2, with TRBD1 identical over 7 bases. This CDR3 is 15 amino acids long. V was pared by 3 bases and J by 5 bases, with 10 bases of the junction left unmatched. Germline loops: CDR1 SGDLS, CDR2 YYNGEE. CDR3 loop: CASSALRGAGYGYTF. CDR3 coding DNA: TGTGCCAGCAGCGCCCTCAGGGGGGCAGGGTATGGCTACACCTTC. Variable domain in full (rest from reference TRBV9 and TRBJ1-2): DSGVTQTPKHLITATGQRVTLRCSPRSGDLSVYWYQQSLDQGLQFLIQYYNGEERAKGNILERFSAQQFPDLHSELNLSSLELGDSALYFCASSALRGAGYGYTFGSGTRLTVV.

The chain couples TRBV3-1 to TRBJ2-5; D possibly corresponds to TRBD2 (7 bases). Germline loops: CDR1 LGHDT, CDR2 YNNKEL (reference sequence). The length of the CDR3 is 17 residues. V was cut by 1 base and J by 0 bases, with 15 bases left in between. CDR3 bases: TGTGCCAGCAGCCAAGTTAGGGGGGGGCGTCACCAAGAGACCCAGTACTTC. Translating it yields CASSQVRGGRHQETQYF.

This clonotype was counted only a few times. J is TRBJ2-2 and V is TRBV4-2; TRBD1 matches at 7 bases. The CDR3 consists of 15 residues. J lost 4 bases, V lost 5 bases, and 7 bases had no gene match. CDR1 and CDR2 from the germline V gene are LGHNA and YNFKEQ. DNA for the CDR3: TGTGCCAGCAGCTCTGACAGGGCGGGCACCGGGGAGCTGTTTTTT. It encodes CASSSDRAGTGELFF.